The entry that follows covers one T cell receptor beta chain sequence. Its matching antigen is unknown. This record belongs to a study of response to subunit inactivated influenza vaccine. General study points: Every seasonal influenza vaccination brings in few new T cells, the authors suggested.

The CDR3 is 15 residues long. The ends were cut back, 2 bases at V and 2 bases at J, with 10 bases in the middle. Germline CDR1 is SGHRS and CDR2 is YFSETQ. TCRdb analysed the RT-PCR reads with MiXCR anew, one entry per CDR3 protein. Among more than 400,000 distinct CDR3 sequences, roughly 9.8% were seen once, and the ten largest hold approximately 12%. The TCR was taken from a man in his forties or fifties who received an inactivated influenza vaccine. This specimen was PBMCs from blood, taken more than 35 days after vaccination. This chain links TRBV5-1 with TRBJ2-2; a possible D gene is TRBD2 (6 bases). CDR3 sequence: CASSFRDSNTGELFF. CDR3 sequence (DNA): TGCGCCAGCAGCTTTCGGGACTCCAACACCGGGGAGCTGTTTTTT.